The subject of this entry is one T cell receptor (beta chain). Antigen specificity is unknown. The germline V and J ends were trimmed by 4 bases and 5 bases, with 12 bases remaining between them. The germline V gene encodes CDR1 SGDLS and CDR2 YYNGEE. The CDR3 is 13 residues long. Regulatory T cells were sorted from blood as CD4+ CD25-high CD127-low cells. The sample belongs to a study of regulatory and conventional T cells in RAG deficiency. Study-level points and caveats: Control T-cell subsets had markedly higher Shannon entropy and lower Simpson indices than RAG-deficient patients. Omenn patients showed >80% Treg-Tconv overlap and shorter CDR3 lengths.

Some clones are missing from TCRdb's copy, which holds only in-frame ones; the method was immunoSEQ multiplex PCR. In the table there are roughly 20,000 clones, 80% to 90% of which are singletons. These same data were also listed under a study on regulatory T cells. From that paper: The PCR used 52 TRBV and 13 TRBJ primers.

The receptor was derived from a human donor in good health. Material: Tregs sorted from blood. The chain carries TRBV9 and TRBJ2-5; D is tentatively TRBD1 or TRBD2 (5 bases each). The CDR3 loop is CASSPTGRETQYF. The CDR3 DNA is TGTGCCAGCAGCCCTACGGGGCGCGAGACCCAGTACTTC.